The 31 T cell receptor beta chains below were found in one sample sequenced in a study of blood T cells in healthy people across ages. A second roughly 7 to 12 cycle PCR used barcoded and J-beta primers. TCRdb re-analysed the 5' RACE reads in MiXCR, keeping a single row per CDR3 protein. The data contain roughly 800,000 distinct CDR3 sequences, around 25% of them singletons. This sample was also put to use in a study of T cells of mothers and their children.

Sequencing was carried out using blood. These TCRs come from a boy aged 10-17 years in good health.

The chain carries TRBV18 and TRBJ2-5; D unclear. The end of the DNA fits TRBJ2-7 better, so the J call may be wrong. The length of the CDR3 is 15 residues. Germline CDR1 reads KGHSH; CDR2 reads LQKENI. The CDR3 bases are TGTGCCAGCTCACCTGGGCTTCAAAATGCCTACGAGCAGTACTTC. Its protein is CASSPGLQNAYEQYF.

This clonotype was seen a few times. V usage is TRBV4-1 and J usage is TRBJ2-3, with a possible D match to TRBD2 (5 bases). Trimming removed 0 bases at V and 6 bases at J, with 19 bases between. The CDR3 totals 17 residues. Per the germline V gene, CDR1 is MGHRA and CDR2 is YSYEKL. CDR3 loop: CASSQDPSGSPGDTQYF. The CDR3 DNA reads TGCGCCAGCAGCCAAGATCCTTCGGGATCCCCGGGGGATACGCAGTATTTT.

The J gene is TRBJ2-6, the V gene TRBV27; D might be TRBD2 (5 bases). This CDR3 is built from 16 residues. Trimming took off 6 bases at V and 0 bases at J, with 12 bases between the two ends. Germline loops: CDR1 MNHEY, CDR2 SMNVEV (reference sequence). DNA of the CDR3: TGTGCCAGCAGGCCAGTTGGGAGCTCTGGGGCCAACGTCCTGACTTTC. It specifies CASRPVGSSGANVLTF.

This clonotype has only one observation. The chain employs TRBV29-1 and TRBJ2-1; 13 nucleotides align to TRBD2. This CDR3 has 17 residues. Germline trimming cut 5 bases from V and 1 base from J; bases unmatched to any gene: 8. Germline lookup yields CDR1 SQVTM and CDR2 ANQGSEA. Here the CDR3 reads CSVLTSGRARSYNEQFF. The CDR3 DNA reads TGCAGCGTTCTTACTAGCGGGAGGGCCCGTTCCTACAATGAGCAGTTCTTC.

This chain connects TRBV5-1 to TRBJ2-7, with D hard to call. V gave up 1 base and J gave up 4 bases, with 9 bases separating them. Germline CDR1 and CDR2: SGHRS and YFSETQ. This CDR3 contains 13 residues. CDR3 sequence reads: CASSLLPGYEQYF. The DNA of the CDR3 is TGCGCCAGCAGCTTGTTACCCGGATACGAGCAGTACTTC. Full variable domain (rest looked up from reference TRBV5-1 and TRBJ2-7): KAGVTQTPRYLIKTRGQQVTLSCSPISGHRSVSWYQQTPGQGLQFLFEYFSETQRNKGNFPGRFSGRQFSNSRSEMNVSTLELGDSALYLCASSLLPGYEQYFGPGTRLTVT.

The rearrangement links TRBV29-1 to TRBJ1-1; possible D gene TRBD1, 5 bases. Germline CDR1 and CDR2: SQVTM and ANQGSEA. Trimming removed 4 bases from V and 11 bases from J, with 14 bases in between. The CDR3 contains 11 residues. The CDR3 DNA reads TGCAGCGTTGCATCCGGGACCGCGGCTTTCTTT. It is translated as CSVASGTAAFF.

This clonotype was found a few times. This chain joins TRBV6-2 or TRBV6-3 and TRBJ2-1; the D gene is possibly TRBD2 (6 bases). Germline V gene lookup returns CDR1 MNHEY and CDR2 SVGEGT. The CDR3 totals 13 residues. V shed 6 bases and J shed 9 bases, with 15 bases lying between them. DNA for the CDR3: TGTGCCAGCAGACCCCCCAGGACTATTGAGCAGTTCTTC. It is translated as CASRPPRTIEQFF.

The chain employs TRBV12-3 or TRBV12-4 and TRBJ1-2, with 10 nucleotides matching TRBD1. Trimming at V came to 7 bases and at J to 2 bases, leaving 4 bases not matched to a gene. This CDR3 spans 14 amino acids. CDR3 DNA sequence: TGTGCCAGCACCGAGGGACAGGGGAACTATGGCTACACCTTC. As protein: CASTEGQGNYGYTF.

This clonotype occurred a few times. This chain's CDR3 is CATSAGTSSYNEQFF. The CDR3, as DNA: TGTGCCACTTCAGCGGGAACCTCCTCCTACAATGAGCAGTTCTTC. The chain joins TRBV19 to TRBJ2-1; TRBD2 matches at 7 bases. V lost 10 bases, J lost 0 bases, and 9 bases stayed unmatched. This CDR3 contains 15 residues. Germline lookup yields CDR1 LNHDA and CDR2 SQIVND (reference sequence).

This sequence joins TRBV5-1 and TRBJ2-1; D is unclear. Germline CDR1 SGHRS, CDR2 YFSETQ. The CDR3 is 11 residues long. Trimming removed 5 bases at V and 5 bases at J, with 5 bases between. This CDR3 reads CASRGDNEQFF. The DNA of the CDR3 is TGCGCCAGCAGAGGAGACAATGAGCAGTTCTTC.

The V and J genes are TRBV4-1 and TRBJ2-5; D is uncertain. The CDR3 runs to 13 residues. CDR1 is MGHRA, CDR2 YSYEKL, per germline. V was shortened by 0 bases and J by 5 bases, with 7 bases between the two germline ends. The CDR3 nucleotides are TGCGCCAGCAGCCAAGAACCCATCGAGACCCAGTACTTC. Its protein is CASSQEPIETQYF.

The V call is TRBV9, the J call TRBJ1-4; no definite D call. Trimming removed 0 bases from V and 14 bases from J, with 2 bases in between. Germline values: CDR1 SGDLS, CDR2 YYNGEE. The CDR3 spans 9 residues. CDR3: CASSVGLFF. Here the CDR3 DNA reads TGTGCCAGCAGCGTAGGGCTGTTTTTT. The whole variable domain, filled in from reference TRBV9 and TRBJ1-4, reads DSGVTQTPKHLITATGQRVTLRCSPRSGDLSVYWYQQSLDQGLQFLIQYYNGEERAKGNILERFSAQQFPDLHSELNLSSLELGDSALYFCASSVGLFFGSGTQLSVL.

This clonotype showed up just a few times. This sequence joins TRBV12-3 or TRBV12-4 and TRBJ2-3; 10 positions agree with TRBD2. The CDR3 spans 15 residues. Trimming removed 5 bases from V and 6 bases from J; junction bases left unmatched: 8. The CDR3 DNA reads TGTGCCAGCAGTAGACCGGGACTAGCGTCGGATACGCAGTATTTT. This sequence encodes CASSRPGLASDTQYF.

As to this clonotype: Possible read error: a much larger clone is one base away. The chain uses TRBV9 and TRBJ2-5; 12 bases align to TRBD1. The assigned J gene may be wrong: the sequence end matches TRBJ2-7 better. Germline V lookup: CDR1 SGDLS, CDR2 YYNGEE. CDR3 size: 14 residues. As DNA, the CDR3 is TGTGCCAGCAGCGCCGGGACAGGGGGCGACGAGCAGTACTTC. This encodes CASSAGTGGDEQYF.

The rearrangement links TRBV4-3 to TRBJ2-7; D might be TRBD2 (6 bases). Germline CDR1 reads LGHNA; CDR2 reads YSLEER. CDR3 length equals 15 residues. V was cut by 0 bases and J by 4 bases, with 13 bases left in between. The CDR3 loop reads CASSQETSFSYEQYF. The CDR3 DNA is TGCGCCAGCAGCCAAGAGACTAGTTTTTCGTACGAGCAGTACTTC.

This clonotype was seen a handful of times. This sequence joins TRBV6-2 or TRBV6-3 and TRBJ2-6, with unresolved D. The CDR3 spans 14 residues. The V end lost 6 bases, the J end lost 2 bases, and 8 bases lay between the germline ends. In germline, CDR1 is MNHEY, CDR2 SVGEGT. Here the CDR3 DNA reads TGTGCCAGCAGCTCCATTGCTGGGGCCAACGTCCTGACTTTC. As protein: CASSSIAGANVLTF.

A few counts support this clonotype. The chain recombines TRBV6-2 or TRBV6-3 with TRBJ2-5; D is undetermined. Trimming took off 6 bases at V and 1 base at J, with 12 bases between the two ends. The CDR3 runs to 14 residues. Germline CDR1 is MNHEY and CDR2 is SVGEGT. The CDR3 is CASRFRTPQETQYF. The DNA for the CDR3 is TGTGCCAGCAGATTCCGGACGCCCCAAGAGACCCAGTACTTC.

This clonotype was detected many times. The chain links TRBV6-5 to TRBJ2-5; the D gene is possibly TRBD2 (6 bases). Germline V gene sequence: CDR1 MNHEY, CDR2 SVGAGI. The CDR3 runs to 18 residues. V lost 2 bases and J 4 bases, leaving 23 bases between the germline ends. Written as DNA, the CDR3 is TGTGCCAGCAGTTACGATTATCGGACAACCACCGGGGGAGAGACCCAGTACTTC. Its protein is CASSYDYRTTTGGETQYF.

This clonotype was seen repeatedly, ten times or more. The rearrangement uses TRBV7-8 and TRBJ2-7; the D gene could be TRBD1 or TRBD2 (5 bases each). This CDR3 spans 14 amino acids. Germline lookup yields CDR1 SGHVS and CDR2 FQNEAQ. V lost 6 bases to trimming and J lost 0 bases, with 12 bases between them. The CDR3 DNA is TGTGCCAGCAGTCCCGGTGGGACCTCCTACGAGCAGTACTTC. Translated: CASSPGGTSYEQYF.

This chain links TRBV20-1 with TRBJ2-1; TRBD2 agrees at 8 bases. The ends lost 0 bases at V and 4 bases at J; junction bases unmatched: 8. Germline CDR1 DFQATT, CDR2 SNEGSKA (reference sequence). There are 16 residues in the CDR3. The CDR3 nucleotides are TGCAGTGCTAGAGAGGATCTAGCGGGCTATTACAATGAGCAGTTCTTC. As protein: CSAREDLAGYYNEQFF.

This clonotype was counted between two and nine times. The chain employs TRBV19 and TRBJ1-5, with D possibly being TRBD1 (5 bases). This CDR3 region has 13 residues. V was clipped by 11 bases and J by 0 bases, with 11 bases between them. The V gene's germline CDR1 is LNHDA and CDR2 SQIVND (reference sequence). The CDR3 coding sequence is TGTGCCGGGGGGAGGGCTAGCAATCAGCCCCAGCATTTT. Its protein is CAGGRASNQPQHF.

This rearrangement joins TRBV28 to TRBJ1-4; tentatively, D is TRBD1 (5 bases). V shed 5 bases and J shed 3 bases, with 10 bases lying between them. This CDR3 has 14 amino acids. CDR1 MDHEN and CDR2 SYDVKM come from the germline V gene. The CDR3: CASSEGSANEKLFF. CDR3 nucleotide sequence: TGTGCCAGCAGTGAGGGGTCGGCTAATGAAAAACTGTTTTTT.

This clonotype was seen a few times. The gene calls are TRBV29-1 and TRBJ2-7, with 9 bases lining up with TRBD2. CDR3 length: 15 residues. CDR1 is SQVTM, CDR2 ANQGSEA, per germline. Trimming cost V 4 bases and J 0 bases; bases outside gene matches: 7. The chain's CDR3 is CSVALAGDHSYEQYF. CDR3 nucleotide sequence: TGCAGCGTTGCCTTAGCGGGAGATCACTCCTACGAGCAGTACTTC.

This clonotype appeared once. The chain recombines TRBV5-1 with TRBJ1-1; 10 nucleotides agree with TRBD1. The J segment lost 7 bases and the V segment lost 4 bases, leaving 4 bases of the junction unmatched. The CDR3 is made up of 13 amino acids. Germline CDR1 SGHRS, CDR2 YFSETQ. The CDR3 sequence: CASSLGQGVEAFF. CDR3 DNA sequence: TGCGCCAGCAGCCTAGGACAGGGGGTTGAAGCTTTCTTT.

This clonotype was seen a handful of times. The chain combines TRBV28 with TRBJ2-3, with TRBD1 matching over 8 bases. The CDR3 is 16 amino acids. V was clipped by 5 bases and J by 5 bases; unmatched bases: 12. CDR1 is MDHEN and CDR2 is SYDVKM in the germline V gene. CDR3 DNA: TGTGCCAGCAGTCCCCGGACAGGGATGTATGGAGATACGCAGTATTTT. Residues: CASSPRTGMYGDTQYF.

This clonotype has only a few counts. The chain carries TRBV28 and TRBJ2-7; D is unclear. The CDR3 has 12 residues. CDR1 and CDR2 (germline): MDHEN, SYDVKM. V was shortened by 2 bases and J by 3 bases, with 5 bases between the two germline ends. DNA for the CDR3: TGTGCCAGCAGTTTACCCCTCTACGAGCAGTACTTC. This codes for CASSLPLYEQYF.

This chain links TRBV6-2 or TRBV6-3 with TRBJ2-3; the match to TRBD2 covers 10 bases. Germline trimming cut 5 bases from V and 4 bases from J; bases unmatched to any gene: 3. CDR1 is MNHEY and CDR2 is SVGEGT in the germline V gene. The CDR3 totals 14 residues. For the CDR3, the DNA is TGTGCCAGCAGTAGTAGCGGGAGGCCAGATACGCAGTATTTT. Translation gives CASSSSGRPDTQYF.

This clonotype has just a few counts. The gene calls are TRBV6-4 and TRBJ1-1; D gene ambiguous. The CDR3 loop spans 13 amino acids. V dropped 4 bases and J dropped 6 bases, with 12 bases sitting between them. Germline CDR1 MRHNA, CDR2 SNTAGT. The CDR3 region is CASSATGVSEAFF. In DNA form, the CDR3 reads TGTGCCAGCAGTGCGACTGGGGTCTCTGAAGCTTTCTTT.

The chain carries TRBV29-1 and TRBJ2-1; D is ambiguous. This CDR3 comprises 13 residues. The germline V gene encodes CDR1 SQVTM and CDR2 ANQGSEA. The germline V and J ends were trimmed by 4 bases and 2 bases, with 9 bases remaining between them. This CDR3 reads CSVVPVTYNEQFF. The CDR3 DNA reads TGCAGCGTTGTTCCGGTAACCTACAATGAGCAGTTCTTC.

This clonotype has more than one count but fewer than ten. V is TRBV7-2 and J is TRBJ2-5, with TRBD2 as a possible D gene (6 bases). Germline V gene lookup returns CDR1 SGHTA and CDR2 FQGNSA. The CDR3 contains 15 residues. Trimming left V 0 bases short and J 1 base short, with 9 bases between. The CDR3 DNA follows: TGTGCCAGCAGCTTAGCAACGGGACTCCAAGAGACCCAGTACTTC. This sequence encodes CASSLATGLQETQYF.

This clonotype occurred once. The chain recombines TRBV5-5 with TRBJ1-5, with TRBD1 matching 10 bases. Germline V CDR1 and CDR2: SGHKS, YYEKEE (reference sequence). This CDR3 region has 15 residues. V dropped 5 bases and J dropped 6; count of bases not matched to a gene: 8. In DNA, the CDR3 is TGTGCCAGCAGGACGACAGGGGGCGGAGGTCAGCCCCAGCATTTT. Residues: CASRTTGGGGQPQHF.